This TCR beta chain was profiled in a study of prognosis after radiotherapy for stage I lung cancer. General observations from the study: In patients with versus without metastases, TRBV and TRBJ gene usage reportedly differed.

This clonotype was detected many times. The antigen is undetermined. Disease was node-negative on CT and PET/CT in all patients; none had prior chemotherapy, radiotherapy or other malignancies. Two-round multiplex PCR, the amplification method, yielded TCR beta CDR3 from genomic DNA. Gene-specific TRBV and TRBJ primers were used in PCR round one. TCRdb re-analysed the multiplex PCR reads in MiXCR, keeping a single row per CDR3 protein. The profile shows about 47,000 distinct CDR3 sequences, 30% to 35% of them singletons. The CDR3 contains 16 residues. V lost 2 bases, J lost 8 bases, and 8 bases stayed unmatched. Germline lookup yields CDR1 SGHRS and CDR2 YFSETQ.

The chain carries TRBV5-1 and TRBJ2-7; 15 nucleotides match TRBD2. The sample consisted of PBMCs, taken before or after stereotactic body radiation therapy (not recorded which). The origin of this receptor is a donor over 45 with non-small cell lung cancer. CDR3 DNA sequence: TGCGCCAGCAGCTTCGGGGGACTAGCGGGAGGACAGCAGCAGTACTTC. It encodes CASSFGGLAGGQQQYF.